Detailed here is one T cell receptor beta chain. This CDR3 region has 13 residues. Trimming removed 2 bases from V and 8 bases from J, with 7 bases in between. This sample was included in a study of blood T cells in healthy people across ages. Then a second PCR, running roughly 7 to 11 cycles, was carried out with a sample-barcoded 5' primer and a J-beta primer mix. A minimum of 3 million CDR3-containing paired-end reads was obtained for each sample. In TCRdb, the 5' RACE reads were re-called with MiXCR into one record per CDR3 protein. The table includes about 800,000 distinct CDR3 sequences, 20% to 25% detected once. In addition, the sample was reused for a study of T cells of mothers and their children.

The clonotype originates from a boy younger than 18 in good health. This rearrangement joins TRBV12-3 or TRBV12-4 to TRBJ1-6; D not resolved. The sample was blood. In DNA form, the CDR3 reads TGTGCCAGCAGTTTATCGGCGGATTCACCCCTCCACTTT. Protein product: CASSLSADSPLHF.